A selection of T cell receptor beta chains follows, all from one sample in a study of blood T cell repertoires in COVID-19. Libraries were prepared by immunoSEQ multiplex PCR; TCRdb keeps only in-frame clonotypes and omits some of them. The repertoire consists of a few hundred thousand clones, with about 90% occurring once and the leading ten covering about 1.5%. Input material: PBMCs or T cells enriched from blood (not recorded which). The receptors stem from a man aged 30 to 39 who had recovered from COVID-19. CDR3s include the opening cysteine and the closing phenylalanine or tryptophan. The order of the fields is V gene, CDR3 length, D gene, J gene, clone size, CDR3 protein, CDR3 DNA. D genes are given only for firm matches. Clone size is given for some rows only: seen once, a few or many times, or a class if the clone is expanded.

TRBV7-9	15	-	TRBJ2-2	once	CASRASGAHTGELFF	TGTGCCAGCAGGGCATCTGGGGCGCACACCGGGGAGCTGTTTTTT
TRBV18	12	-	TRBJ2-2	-	CASSLYTGELFF	TGTGCCAGCTCACTCTACACCGGGGAGCTGTTTTTT
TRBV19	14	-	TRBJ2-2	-	CASSKSRDTGELFF	TGTGCCAGTAGTAAGTCTCGGGACACCGGGGAGCTGTTTTTT
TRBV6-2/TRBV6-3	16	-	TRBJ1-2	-	CASSPRRRGTNYGYTF	TGTGCCAGCAGCCCTAGGCGGCGCGGGACGAACTATGGCTACACCTTC
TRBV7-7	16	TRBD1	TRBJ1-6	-	CASSLTGDSYNSPLHF	TGTGCCAGCAGCCTAACAGGGGATTCCTATAATTCACCCCTCCACTTT
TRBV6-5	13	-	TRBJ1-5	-	CASSSEVNQPQHF	TGTGCCAGCAGTTCTGAGGTCAATCAGCCCCAGCATTTT
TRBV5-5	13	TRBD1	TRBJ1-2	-	CASSLGTGEGYTF	TGTGCCAGCAGCTTAGGGACAGGGGAGGGCTACACCTTC
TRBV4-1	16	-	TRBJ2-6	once	CASSQEPQARANVLTF	TGCGCCAGCAGCCAAGAGCCACAGGCGAGGGCCAACGTCCTGACTTTC
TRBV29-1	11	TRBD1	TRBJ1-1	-	CSVQRQGQAFF	TGCAGCGTCCAGAGACAGGGACAAGCTTTCTTT
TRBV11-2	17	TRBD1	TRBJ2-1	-	CASSLVGRRGTYNEQFF	TGTGCCAGCAGCTTAGTGGGCCGCAGGGGGACCTACAATGAGCAGTTCTTC
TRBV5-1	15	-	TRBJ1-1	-	CASSWSPGGNTEAFF	TGCGCCAGCAGCTGGTCCCCGGGGGGGAACACTGAAGCTTTCTTT
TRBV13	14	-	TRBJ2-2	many	CASSPGPGTGELFF	TGTGCCAGCAGCCCAGGGCCTGGGACCGGGGAGCTGTTTTTT
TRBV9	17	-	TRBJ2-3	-	CASSVAPAGGYTDTQYF	TGTGCCAGCAGCGTAGCTCCGGCAGGGGGGTACACAGATACGCAGTATTTT
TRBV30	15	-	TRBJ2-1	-	CAWSRGGGHYNEQFF	TGTGCCTGGAGCCGTGGGGGGGGACATTACAATGAGCAGTTCTTC
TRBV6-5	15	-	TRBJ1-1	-	CASSYAGLSNTEAFF	TGTGCCAGCAGTTACGCGGGACTGTCGAACACTGAAGCTTTCTTT
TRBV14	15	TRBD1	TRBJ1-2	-	CASSQVAGGNYGYTF	TGTGCCAGCAGCCAAGTTGCAGGGGGGAACTATGGCTACACCTTC
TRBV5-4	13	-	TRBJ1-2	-	CASSLGALYGYTF	TGTGCCAGCAGCCTGGGAGCGTTGTATGGCTACACCTTC
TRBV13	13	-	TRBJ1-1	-	CASSSEHYTEAFF	TGTGCCAGCAGCTCAGAACATTACACTGAAGCTTTCTTT
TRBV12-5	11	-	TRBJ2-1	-	CASGGVGEQFF	TGTGCTAGTGGAGGGGTGGGTGAGCAGTTCTTC
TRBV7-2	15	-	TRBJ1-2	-	CASSPEGRNNYGYTF	TGTGCCAGCAGCCCGGAGGGACGGAATAACTATGGCTACACCTTC
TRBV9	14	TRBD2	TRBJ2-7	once	CASSPTPGLDEQYF	TGTGCCAGCAGCCCAACACCGGGACTAGACGAGCAGTACTTC
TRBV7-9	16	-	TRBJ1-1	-	CASSLSGGRMNTEAFF	TGTGCCAGCAGCTTATCTGGCGGAAGGATGAACACTGAAGCTTTCTTT
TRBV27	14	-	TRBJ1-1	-	CASKRSGANTEAFF	TGTGCCAGCAAAAGAAGTGGGGCTAACACTGAAGCTTTCTTT
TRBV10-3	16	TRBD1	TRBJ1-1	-	CAISESGTTGNSEAFF	TGTGCCATCAGTGAGTCGGGGACGACAGGGAACTCTGAAGCTTTCTTT
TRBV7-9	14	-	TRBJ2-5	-	CASSLDSLQETQYF	TGTGCCAGCAGCTTAGACAGCCTCCAAGAGACCCAGTACTTC
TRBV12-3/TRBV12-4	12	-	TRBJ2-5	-	CASRPAGETQYF	TGTGCCAGCAGACCCGCGGGGGAGACCCAGTACTTC
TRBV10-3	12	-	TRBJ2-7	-	CAISDTGYVQYF	TGTGCCATCAGTGACACAGGGTACGTGCAGTACTTC
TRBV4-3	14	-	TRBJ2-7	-	CASSRALQDYEQYF	TGCGCCAGCAGCCGAGCACTTCAGGATTACGAGCAGTACTTC
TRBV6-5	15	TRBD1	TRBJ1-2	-	CASSYDGTGAYGYTF	TGTGCCAGCAGTTACGACGGGACAGGGGCGTATGGCTACACCTTC
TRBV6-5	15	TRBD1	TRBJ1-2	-	CASSHGQAAVNGYTF	TGTGCCAGCAGCCACGGACAGGCGGCAGTAAATGGCTACACCTTC
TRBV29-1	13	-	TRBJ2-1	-	CSVGSATYNEQFF	TGCAGCGTTGGGTCAGCGACCTACAATGAGCAGTTCTTC
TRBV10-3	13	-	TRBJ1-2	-	CAISEKAGYGYTF	TGTGCCATCAGTGAGAAAGCGGGCTATGGCTACACCTTC
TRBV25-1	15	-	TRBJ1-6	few	CASSVPQGNNSPLHF	TGTGCCAGCAGTGTGCCACAGGGTAATAATTCACCCCTCCACTTT
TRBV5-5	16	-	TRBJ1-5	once	CASSLERQGLNQPQHF	TGTGCCAGCAGCTTGGAGCGGCAGGGGTTGAATCAGCCCCAGCATTTT
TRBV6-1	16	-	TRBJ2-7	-	CASSEFQGEVSYEQYF	TGTGCCAGCAGTGAGTTCCAGGGCGAAGTCTCCTACGAGCAGTACTTC
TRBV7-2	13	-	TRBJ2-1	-	CASSLVAKERTFF	TGTGCCAGCAGCTTAGTAGCGAAGGAGCGTACGTTCTTC
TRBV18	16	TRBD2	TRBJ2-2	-	CASSPAGGPGAGELFF	TGTGCCAGCTCTCCAGCGGGGGGGCCAGGCGCCGGGGAGCTGTTTTTT
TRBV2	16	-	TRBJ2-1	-	CASSEELRALYNEQFF	TGTGCCAGCAGTGAAGAACTGCGGGCCCTTTACAATGAGCAGTTCTTC
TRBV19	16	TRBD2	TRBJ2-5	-	CASSPLTSGGGETQYF	TGTGCCAGTAGTCCACTAACTAGCGGGGGGGGAGAGACCCAGTACTTC
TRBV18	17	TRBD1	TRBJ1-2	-	CASSPVGGQGTTYGYTF	TGTGCCAGCTCACCCGTTGGCGGACAGGGAACCACTTATGGCTACACCTTC
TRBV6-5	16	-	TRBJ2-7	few	CASSYSIPTGRYEQYF	TGTGCCAGCAGTTACTCGATCCCAACAGGGCGCTACGAGCAGTACTTC
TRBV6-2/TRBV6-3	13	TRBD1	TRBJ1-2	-	CASSGTGAYGYTF	TGTGCCAGCAGTGGGACAGGGGCATATGGCTACACCTTC
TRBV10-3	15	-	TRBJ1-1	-	CAISDSALPNTEAFF	TGTGCCATAAGCGACAGCGCATTACCGAACACTGAAGCTTTCTTT
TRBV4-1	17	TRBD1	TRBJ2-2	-	CASSQDPGTGYTGELFF	TGCGCCAGCAGCCAAGATCCTGGGACAGGGTACACCGGGGAGCTGTTTTTT
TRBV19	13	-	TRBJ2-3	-	CASSGAGTDTQYF	TGTGCCAGTAGTGGGGCAGGGACAGATACGCAGTATTTT
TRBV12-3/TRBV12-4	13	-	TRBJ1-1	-	CASSLNGDTEAFF	TGTGCCAGCAGTTTGAACGGGGACACTGAAGCTTTCTTT
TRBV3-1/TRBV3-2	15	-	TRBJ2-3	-	CASSQGTLSTDTQYF	TGTGCCAGCAGCCAAGGTACCCTAAGCACAGATACGCAGTATTTT
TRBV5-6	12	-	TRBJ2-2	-	CASSPTTGELFF	TGTGCCAGCAGCCCCACAACAGGGGAGCTGTTTTTT
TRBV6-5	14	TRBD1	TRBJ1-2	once	CASSPHDRDPGYTF	TGTGCCAGCAGTCCTCACGACAGGGACCCTGGCTACACCTTC
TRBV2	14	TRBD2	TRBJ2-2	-	CASRLAGSTGELFF	TGTGCCAGCAGACTAGCGGGGAGCACCGGGGAGCTGTTTTTT
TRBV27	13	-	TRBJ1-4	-	CASSLATNEKLFF	TGTGCCAGCAGTCTCGCAACTAATGAAAAACTGTTTTTT
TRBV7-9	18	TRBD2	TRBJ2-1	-	CASSSGTSGGPSRNEQFF	TGTGCCAGCAGCTCTGGGACTAGCGGGGGGCCGAGTAGGAATGAGCAGTTCTTC
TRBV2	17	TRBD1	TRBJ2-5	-	CASSETKGTGVQETQYF	TGTGCCAGCAGTGAAACAAAGGGGACAGGGGTCCAAGAGACCCAGTACTTC
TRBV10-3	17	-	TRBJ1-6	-	CAISDGGSLKYNSPLHF	TGTGCCATCAGTGATGGCGGGTCCCTTAAATATAATTCACCCCTCCACTTT
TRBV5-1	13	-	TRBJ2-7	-	CASSLAGNYEQYF	TGCGCCAGCAGCTTGGCGGGGAACTACGAGCAGTACTTC
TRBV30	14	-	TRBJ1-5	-	CAWSVSSMDQPQHF	TGTGCCTGGAGTGTATCTAGCATGGATCAGCCCCAGCATTTT
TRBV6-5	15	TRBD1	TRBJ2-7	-	CASTSPGTGRNEQYF	TGTGCCAGCACCTCCCCGGGGACAGGGAGGAACGAGCAGTACTTC
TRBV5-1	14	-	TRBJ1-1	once	CASSLDRVDTEAFF	TGCGCCAGCAGCTTGGACAGGGTAGACACTGAAGCTTTCTTT
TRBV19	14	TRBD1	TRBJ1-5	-	CASSMVPGGQPQHF	TGTGCCAGTAGTATGGTACCAGGGGGTCAGCCCCAGCATTTT
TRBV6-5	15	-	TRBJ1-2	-	CASSKSSGTLYGYTF	TGTGCCAGCAGTAAGTCATCCGGGACACTCTATGGCTACACCTTC